The source of this TCR beta chain is a study of blood T cell repertoires in COVID-19. Turning to the study itself: COVID-19 samples collected from the United States, Italy and Spain covered acute and convalescent phases. PBMCs, B-cell-depleted T cells, or T cells were the source of the cDNA or gDNA that made up the material.

The CDR3 is 16 amino acids. Trimming stripped 2 bases from V and 4 bases from J, with 17 bases between. The V gene's germline CDR1 is SGHDN and CDR2 FVKESK. Patients from Seattle were sampled longitudinally, starting during active infection. Clones were sequenced by immunoSEQ multiplex PCR, and TCRdb holds only the in-frame ones, with some missing. The sample carries 150,000 to 200,000 clones, approximately 80% recorded once. The origin of this receptor is a woman aged 40 to 55 with COVID-19, enrolled during active disease. Input material: peripheral blood. V gene TRBV14 combines with J gene TRBJ1-2, with a weak D call TRBD1 (5 bases). The CDR3 here is CASSQSGTQIFYGYTF. The DNA for the CDR3 is TGTGCCAGCAGCCAATCCGGGACTCAGATTTTCTATGGCTACACCTTC.